This T cell receptor beta chain emerged from a study of cytomegalovirus exposure and HLA in healthy donors (dated by TCRdb to 2015 to 2018). In terms of the full investigation: According to an earlier analysis of 550 to 750 of the donors, 150 million to 200 million T cells yielded over 100 million unique TCR beta sequences and about 280 Gb of sequence data. In addition to the first cohort of 666 subjects, a separate validation cohort of 120 different subjects was used. The later analysis used no new phenotypic data to find candidate immune exposures, relying instead on TCR beta sequences and their occurrence across donors. Of the 350 to 400 genotyped donors, approximately 80% fell in the genetic ancestry cluster associated with self-reported Caucasian donors. In an earlier analysis of 500 to 650 of the donors, high-throughput TCR beta sequencing was used to judge whether each TCR beta V gene segment behaved as functional or pseudogenic. High-throughput TCR immunosequencing, statistical association of individual TCRs with disease status, and machine learning were combined to predict cytomegalovirus infection status. A later genetic analysis used genome-wide SNP genotypes for about 65% of the roughly 700 donors, treating that subset as a discovery cohort. A handful of DR-DQ haplotypes were handled as single units for association and clustering because linkage in the cohort was strong. Donor age, sex, ethnicity and CMV serostatus were compiled alongside the repertoire data. An early release covering about 600 HLA-typed donors comprised approximately 290 gigabases of sequencing data and roughly 85 million unique TCR sequences. All discovery cohort repertoires had been generated using a single sequencing platform. On average, roughly 250,000 unique TCR beta nucleotide sequences were sequenced per donor among a few hundred genotyped donors of the cohort, with 15% to 20% of those sequences being non-productive. The aim of the study was to test whether cataloging public T cell receptors could identify signatures of past pathogen exposure. The T cell repertoires of several hundred subjects were profiled by immunosequencing and related to cytomegalovirus serostatus. A later analysis re-analyzed previously published TCR beta repertoires from roughly 600 donors and added high-resolution HLA genotyping to study TCR occurrence patterns. Typing coverage differed by locus: A, B, C, DRB1 and DQB1 were typed in roughly 629-640 donors, DQA1 in approximately 520, DPA1 in approximately 610, and DPB1 in 450 to 490. Class I and class II HLA loci were covered by the typing at four-digit resolution.

About this clone itself: Its antigen specificity is not known. One base away there is no much larger clone; base qualities are not given.

What the study reported, not specific to this receptor: Broadly in line with IMGT annotations, most TCR beta V segments showed up in productive rearrangements about 87% or about 30% of the time in an earlier analysis of around 600 of the donors. When HLA alleles, especially DR and DQ, strongly co-occurred, attributing TCR associations to individual alleles was difficult. In vitro tests confirmed that three of the cytomegalovirus-associated TCR beta chains recognize cytomegalovirus antigens. Several of the top co-occurrence clusters appeared to be linked to parvovirus B19, influenza, CMV and Epstein-Barr virus, according to a later analysis. A further reported finding was that TCR beta sequences accurately predicted the HLA-A and HLA-B alleles for most subjects in the first cohort. In a later analysis, most CMV-associated TCR beta chains were found to appear HLA-restricted, with HLA associations seemingly driven largely by CMV exposure. The authors suggested that the approach could potentially be generalized to other disease states and immunological phenotypes. The earlier analysis of almost 600 of the donors excluded seventeen rarely observed V segments, including chromosome 9 orphons, because counts were too low. A later analysis associated 15,000 or so TCR beta sequences with specific HLA alleles at a false discovery rate of 0.05. HLA typing was unavailable for some donors at each locus, so association tests used only the typed subset. In a later genetic analysis, a missense DCLRE1C variant was associated with V-gene and J-gene trimming of TCR beta chains, and the association was replicated in an independent cohort. Compared with the roughly 670-donor mean, donors in an Asian-associated ancestry cluster had fewer N-insertions in productive TCRs, according to a later genetic analysis. The cohort was sequenced for TCR beta chains only, and without alpha or paired-chain data the features that could be detected were limited. Linkage disequilibrium might explain the correlated functional status among segregating V segments, but an unknown experimental factor could not be ruled out. In a later analysis, TCR association rates were found to vary across HLA loci, with the most associated TCRs seen for DRB1 alleles and the fewest for HLA-C alleles. While some public TCRs were present in many individuals, most TCR sequences turned up only very rarely across donors. For the cohort, immune exposure information was limited to CMV serostatus. The classifier was reported to diagnose cytomegalovirus status with high specificity and sensitivity in both the original and validation cohorts. Because the 87-base-pair reads could not distinguish some IMGT-functional V segments, including TRBV6-2 and TRBV6-3, those segments were excluded. Presence/absence analyses assumed roughly uniform sequencing depth across donors, an assumption that may not hold. The study listed 150 to 200 TCR beta chains as associated with cytomegalovirus. In a later analysis, HLA-associated TCR beta chains showed more clonal expansion and lower generation probabilities than non-associated chains that were equally common. A group of highly shared sequence variants was considered likely to be a technical artifact of the sequencing pipeline.

The CDR3 runs 14 amino acids, cysteine and phenylalanine included. Kept here is only the CDR3 DNA, which spans 42 bases and is read in frame from base 1. Per the germline V gene, SGDLS is the CDR1 and YYNGEE is the CDR2. Germline trimming: 4 bases from V, 5 bases from J; junction bases outside gene matches: 3. Library generation was performed with the immunoSEQ multiplex PCR assay. For the multiplex PCR, a mixture combining 60 forward primers for TCR Vbeta segments and 13 reverse primers for TCR Jbeta segments was used. Amplification of the CDR3 region of rearranged TCR beta genes was performed with a multiplex PCR assay on genomic DNA. The amplified TCR beta libraries were sequenced on the Illumina HiSeq System as 87-base-pair reads. Concerning the study's data processing: A later analysis counted about 82 million unique TCR beta chains across the 650 to 700 repertoires, and roughly 10 million of these chains were shared by at least two donors. Raw reads were error-corrected and collapsed into unique sequences by a nearest-neighbor algorithm in which closely related sequences were merged to remove PCR and sequencing errors. CDR3 sequences were aligned to IMGT reference sequences to assign V, D and J gene segments. For a sequence to be retained, at least a six-nucleotide match to both a V gene segment and a J gene segment was required. A rearrangement was called productive if the CDR3 had no stop codons and remained in frame with V and J, and every other rearrangement was called non-productive. Following IMGT convention, CDR3 was defined as the stretch from the second conserved V-encoded cysteine to the conserved J-encoded phenylalanine. The earlier analysis of 587 of the donors excluded sequences that lacked an unambiguous match to a single V gene segment. An earlier analysis of fewer than 750 of the donors classified V segments as functional when productive rearrangements were above 56.7% and as segregating when the standard deviation between donors was above 5%. A statistical classification framework was developed to diagnose cytomegalovirus status using the catalog of TCR beta chain sequences. In a later analysis, TCR nucleotide sequences were compared against IMGT/GENE-DB human TR gene sequences so that V and J genes could be assigned. Using the TCRdist pipeline, a later analysis assigned CDR3 sequences along with most-parsimonious VDJ recombination scenarios. A later analysis defined each TCR beta chain by its CDR3 amino acid sequence plus V-gene family, and excluded reads lacking a unique V-gene family. To address suspected cross-contamination and a sequencing artifact, a later analysis removed 450 to 700 highly shared, low-generation-probability nucleotide sequences. In a later analysis, a clonal expansion index was calculated for each public chain from normalized within-repertoire ranks of inferred template counts. Generation probabilities in a later analysis came from a VDJ recombination model fitted to out-of-frame rearrangements, and those results were checked against IGoR. In a later analysis, hypergeometric tests were used to score TCR-TCR, TCR-HLA and TCR-CMV co-occurrence, with a repertoire-size bias correction applied to TCR pairs. A later analysis estimated false discovery rates by permuting HLA or CMV assignments 20 times. In a later analysis, co-occurring TCRs were grouped using DBSCAN, and TCRdist sequence similarity was added for clustering within HLA-allele-positive subsets. Co-occurrence clustering excluded repertoires with fewer than 30,000 or more than 120,000 public chains, plus five with anomalous nucleotide sharing. Drawn from immuneACCESS, this table holds only the in-frame rearrangements with V and J called that TCRdb kept. Clones are partly lost; checked studies trace under half to an unresolved V gene and leave the rest unexplained. Clone size and V and J calls were adopted from that table, with D and trimming inferred from the DNA. The sample yields about 190,000 clones; about 77% were counted once. The ten largest make up more than 4.5% of the sample.

The cohort consisted of hundreds of healthy bone marrow donors. At the time of sampling, every cohort member was nominally healthy, though immune exposures that went unrecorded were likely present. The donor tested CMV seropositive, placing the donor among the roughly 300 seropositive members of the cohort. A peripheral blood sample was provided by each donor, and peripheral blood mononuclear cells were used for TCR beta sequencing. Genomic DNA extraction from the blood cell samples was performed with the Qiagen DNeasy Blood Extraction Kit. This TCR was recovered from a man aged 25 to 45 in good health and CMV-seropositive. Sequencing input: PBMCs. The sequence is built from TRBV9 and TRBJ1-2; 12 bases in the middle match TRBD1. The bases are TGTGCCAGCAGCACGGGACAGGGGGCGTATGGCTACACCTTC. This gives the protein CASSTGQGAYGYTF.